This T cell receptor (beta chain) was retrieved from a study of CD8+CD57+ T cells in acquired aplastic anemia. The wider study: DNA from sorted CD4+ and CD8+ cells averaged approximately 2.9 ug.

Study-wide results and caveats: Patients and controls shared under 30 CD8+ CDR3 sequences, highly expressed in patients.

Germline lookup yields CDR1 ENHRY and CDR2 SYGVKD. CDR3 length equals 17 residues. The V and J ends lost 6 bases and 2 bases respectively, with 20 bases between them. For this clonotype: Antigen specificity is unknown.

Researchers used genomic DNA as the template to profile TCR beta VDJ and CDR3. TCRdb passed the reads through MiXCR, listing each CDR3 protein once. Of about 160,000 distinct CDR3 sequences listed, around half are singletons. Those patients picked for sequencing had displayed CD8+CD57+ cell expansion on flow cytometry. The chain is built from TRBV10-3 and TRBJ1-5; D unresolved. What was sequenced was sorted CD4+, CD8+, or CD8+CD57+ T cells (not recorded which) from PBMCs. The sequence derives from a human donor with aplastic anemia. CDR3 sequence (DNA): TGTGCCATCAGGAAGGGTATCGGGGATATGCGCAATCAGCCCCAGCATTTT. It specifies CAIRKGIGDMRNQPQHF.